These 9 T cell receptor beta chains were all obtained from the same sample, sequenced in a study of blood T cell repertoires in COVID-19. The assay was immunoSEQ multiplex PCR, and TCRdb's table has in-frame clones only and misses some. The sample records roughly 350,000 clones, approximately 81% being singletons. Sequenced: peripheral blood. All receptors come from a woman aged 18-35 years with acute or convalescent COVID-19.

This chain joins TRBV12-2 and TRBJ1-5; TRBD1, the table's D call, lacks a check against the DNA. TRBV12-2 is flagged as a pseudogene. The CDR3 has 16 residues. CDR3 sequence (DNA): TGTGCAAGTCGCTTCGGGACAAAAAATAGCAATCAGCCCCAGCATTTT. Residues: CASRFGTKNSNQPQHF.

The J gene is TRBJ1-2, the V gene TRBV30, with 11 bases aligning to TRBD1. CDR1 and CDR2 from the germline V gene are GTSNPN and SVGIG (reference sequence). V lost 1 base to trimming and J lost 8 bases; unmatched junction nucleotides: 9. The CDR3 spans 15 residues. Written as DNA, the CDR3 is TGTGCCTGGAGTGGGACAGGGGGCCTTGCCGCCGGCTACACCTTC. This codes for CAWSGTGGLAAGYTF. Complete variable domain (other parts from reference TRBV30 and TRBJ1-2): SQTIHQWPATLVQPVGSPLSLECTVEGTSNPNLYWYRQAAGRGLQLLFYSVGIGQISSEVPQNLSASRPQDRQFILSSKKLLLSDSGFYLCAWSGTGGLAAGYTFGSGTRLTVV.

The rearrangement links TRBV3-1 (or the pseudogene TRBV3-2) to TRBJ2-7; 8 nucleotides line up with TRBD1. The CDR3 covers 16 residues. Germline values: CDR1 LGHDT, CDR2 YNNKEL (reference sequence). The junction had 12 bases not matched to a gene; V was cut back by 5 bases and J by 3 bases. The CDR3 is CASSSGGQGSFYEQYF. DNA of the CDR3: TGTGCCAGCAGCTCAGGCGGACAGGGTTCTTTCTACGAGCAGTACTTC.

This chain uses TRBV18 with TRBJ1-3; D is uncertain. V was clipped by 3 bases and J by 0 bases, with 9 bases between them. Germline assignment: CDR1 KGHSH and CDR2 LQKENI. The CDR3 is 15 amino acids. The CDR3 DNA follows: TGTGCCAGCTCACCCGAGGCGCTCTCTGGAAACACCATATATTTT. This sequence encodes CASSPEALSGNTIYF.

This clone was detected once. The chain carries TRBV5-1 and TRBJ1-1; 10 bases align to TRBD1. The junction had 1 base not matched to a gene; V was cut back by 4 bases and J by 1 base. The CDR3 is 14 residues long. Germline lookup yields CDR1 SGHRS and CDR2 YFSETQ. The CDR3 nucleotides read TGCGCCAGCAGCGGGGACAGGGGGAACACTGAAGCTTTCTTT. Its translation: CASSGDRGNTEAFF.

The CDR3: CASNRANGEKLFF. The CDR3 DNA sequence: TGTGCCAGCAACAGGGCGAATGGTGAAAAACTGTTTTTT. The rearrangement links TRBV27 to TRBJ1-4; D perhaps matches TRBD1 (6 bases). The CDR3 is 13 residues long. Germline V gives CDR1 MNHEY, CDR2 SMNVEV (reference sequence). Between the trimmed V and J ends, which lost 7 bases and 7 bases, there was a span of 13 bases.

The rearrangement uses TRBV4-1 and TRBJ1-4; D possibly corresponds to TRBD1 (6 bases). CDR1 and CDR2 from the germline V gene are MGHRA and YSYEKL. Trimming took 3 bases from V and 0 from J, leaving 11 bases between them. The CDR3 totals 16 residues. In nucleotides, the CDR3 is TGCGCCAGCAGCCAGGACAGACCTGCAACTAATGAAAAACTGTTTTTT. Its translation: CASSQDRPATNEKLFF.

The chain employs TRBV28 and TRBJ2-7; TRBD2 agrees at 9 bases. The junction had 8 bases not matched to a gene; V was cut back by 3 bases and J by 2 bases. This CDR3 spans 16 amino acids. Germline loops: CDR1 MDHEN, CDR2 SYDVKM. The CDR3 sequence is CASSFPGTSRAYEQYF. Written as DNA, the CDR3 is TGTGCCAGCAGTTTTCCCGGGACTAGCAGGGCCTACGAGCAGTACTTC.

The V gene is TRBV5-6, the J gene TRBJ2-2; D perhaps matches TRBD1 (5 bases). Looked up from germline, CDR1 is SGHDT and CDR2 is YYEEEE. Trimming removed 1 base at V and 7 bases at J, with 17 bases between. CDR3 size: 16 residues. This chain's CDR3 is CASSLWGQALGGELFF. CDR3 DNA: TGTGCCAGCAGCTTGTGGGGCCAGGCGCTCGGCGGGGAGCTGTTTTTT.